This TCR beta chain appears in the sequencing data of a study of T cell responses to AZD1222 COVID-19 vaccine. Notes on the study in general: Females made up more of the donors, who were largely white British, and clonal diversity may have come out too low. Baseline serostatus was positive in only a handful of AZD1222 recipients.

TCRdb's copy holds only in-frame clones and misses some; the assay was immunoSEQ multiplex PCR. This repertoire shows about 59,000 clones, roughly nine tenths found once; its top ten account for about 5.9%. The CDR3 length is 14 residues. CDR1 is SNHLY and CDR2 is FYNNEI in the germline V gene. Losses at the gene ends were 5 bases for V and 4 bases for J; bases not matched to a gene: 6. Turning to this clone: As yet, its antigen is unknown.

Sample: peripheral blood, taken 28 days after the second AZD1222 dose. This TCR derives from an adult who received the AZD1222 COVID-19 vaccine. The chain employs TRBV2 and TRBJ1-2; the match to TRBD1 covers 8 bases. The CDR3 reads CASSLPDRVYGYTF. In DNA, the CDR3 is TGTGCCAGCAGTCTCCCGGACAGGGTCTATGGCTACACCTTC.